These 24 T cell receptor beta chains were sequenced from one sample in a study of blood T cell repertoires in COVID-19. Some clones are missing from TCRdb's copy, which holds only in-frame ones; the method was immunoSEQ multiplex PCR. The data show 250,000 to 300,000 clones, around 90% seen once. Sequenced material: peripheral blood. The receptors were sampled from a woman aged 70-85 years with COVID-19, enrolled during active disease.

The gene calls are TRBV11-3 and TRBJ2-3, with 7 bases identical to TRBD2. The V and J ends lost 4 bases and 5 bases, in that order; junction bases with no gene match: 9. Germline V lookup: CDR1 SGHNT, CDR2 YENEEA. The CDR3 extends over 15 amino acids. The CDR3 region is CASSYGGGSRDTQYF. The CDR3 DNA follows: TGTGCCAGCAGCTATGGGGGGGGGTCCCGAGATACGCAGTATTTT.

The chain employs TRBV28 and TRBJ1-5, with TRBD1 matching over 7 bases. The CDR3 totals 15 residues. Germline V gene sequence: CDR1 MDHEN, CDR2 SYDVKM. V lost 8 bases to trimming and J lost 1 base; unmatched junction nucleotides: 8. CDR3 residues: CASESTGLSNQPQHF. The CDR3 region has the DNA TGTGCCAGCGAGTCGACAGGGCTCAGCAATCAGCCCCAGCATTTT. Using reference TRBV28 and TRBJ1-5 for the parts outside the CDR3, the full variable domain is DVKVTQSSRYLVKRTGEKVFLECVQDMDHENMFWYRQDPGLGLRLIYFSYDVKMKEKGDIPEGYSVSREKKERFSLILESASTNQTSMYLCASESTGLSNQPQHFGDGTRLSIL.

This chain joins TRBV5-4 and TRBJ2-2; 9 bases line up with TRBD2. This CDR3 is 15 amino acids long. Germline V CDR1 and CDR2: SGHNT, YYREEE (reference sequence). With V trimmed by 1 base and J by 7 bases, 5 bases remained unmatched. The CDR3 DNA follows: TGTGCCAGCAGCTTGTTAGCGGGAGTCGGCGGGGAGCTGTTTTTT. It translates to CASSLLAGVGGELFF.

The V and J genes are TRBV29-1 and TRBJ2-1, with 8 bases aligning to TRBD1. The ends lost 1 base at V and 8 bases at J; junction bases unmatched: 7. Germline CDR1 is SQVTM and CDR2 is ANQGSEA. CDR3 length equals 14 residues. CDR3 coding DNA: TGCAGCGTTGAAGGCAGGGGGCATTTCGATGAGCAGTTCTTC. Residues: CSVEGRGHFDEQFF.

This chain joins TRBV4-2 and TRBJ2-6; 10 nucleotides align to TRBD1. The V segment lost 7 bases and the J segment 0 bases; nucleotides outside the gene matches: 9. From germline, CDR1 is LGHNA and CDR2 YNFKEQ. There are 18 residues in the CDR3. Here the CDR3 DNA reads TGTGCCAGCACCCCTGGGGACAGGGGCAACTCTGGGGCCAACGTCCTGACTTTC. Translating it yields CASTPGDRGNSGANVLTF.

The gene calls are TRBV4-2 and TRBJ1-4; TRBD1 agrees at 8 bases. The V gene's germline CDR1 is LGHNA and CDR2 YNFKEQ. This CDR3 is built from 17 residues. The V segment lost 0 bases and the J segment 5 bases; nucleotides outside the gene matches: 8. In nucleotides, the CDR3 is TGTGCCAGCAGCCAAGATCAGCGGACAGGGACAAATGAAAAACTGTTTTTT. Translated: CASSQDQRTGTNEKLFF.

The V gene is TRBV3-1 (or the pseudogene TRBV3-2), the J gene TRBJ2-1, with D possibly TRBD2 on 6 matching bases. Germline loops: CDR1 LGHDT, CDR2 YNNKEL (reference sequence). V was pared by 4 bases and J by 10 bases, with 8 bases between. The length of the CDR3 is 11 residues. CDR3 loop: CASSLRGEQFF. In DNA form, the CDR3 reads TGTGCCAGCAGCCTCCGGGGGGAGCAGTTCTTC.

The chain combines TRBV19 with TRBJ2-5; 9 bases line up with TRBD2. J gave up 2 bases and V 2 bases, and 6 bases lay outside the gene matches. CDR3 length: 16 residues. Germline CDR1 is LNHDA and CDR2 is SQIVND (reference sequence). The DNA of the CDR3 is TGTGCCAGTAGTATAAGCCCAGCGGGAGGACAAGAGACCCAGTACTTC. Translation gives CASSISPAGGQETQYF.

CDR3 coding DNA: TGTGCCAGCAGCTTAGGACAGGGCTCCTATAATTCACCCCTCCACTTT. Encoded protein: CASSLGQGSYNSPLHF. The rearrangement uses TRBV7-8 and TRBJ1-6, with TRBD1 matching over 7 bases. Trimming removed 1 base from V and 0 bases from J; junction bases left unmatched: 0. The CDR3 length is 16 residues. Per the germline V gene, CDR1 is SGHVS and CDR2 is FQNEAQ.

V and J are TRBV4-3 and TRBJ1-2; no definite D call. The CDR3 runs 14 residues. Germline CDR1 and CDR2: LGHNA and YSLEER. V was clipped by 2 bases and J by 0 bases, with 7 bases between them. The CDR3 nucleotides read TGCGCCAGCAGCCAACGGTTAGCTAACTATGGCTACACCTTC. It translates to CASSQRLANYGYTF.

The CDR3 DNA follows: TGTGCCAGCAGTCCCAGCGGACTAGCGGGAGTCGAGCAGTACTTC. Translated: CASSPSGLAGVEQYF. The chain has TRBV27 and TRBJ2-7; 13 bases line up with TRBD2. CDR1 MNHEY and CDR2 SMNVEV come from the germline V gene (reference sequence). V trimming: 5 bases; J trimming: 6 bases; junction bases outside the gene matches: 7. CDR3 length equals 15 residues.

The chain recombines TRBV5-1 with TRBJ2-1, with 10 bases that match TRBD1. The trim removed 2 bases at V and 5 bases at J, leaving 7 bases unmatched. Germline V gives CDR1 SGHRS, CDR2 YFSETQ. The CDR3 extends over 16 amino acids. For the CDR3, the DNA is TGCGCCAGCAGCTTCAGACCGGGACAGGGGCACAATGAGCAGTTCTTC. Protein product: CASSFRPGQGHNEQFF.

Here the CDR3 DNA reads TGTGCCAGTAGTGTTAACAGCTTGAACACTGAAGCTTTCTTT. Amino acids: CASSVNSLNTEAFF. The gene calls are TRBV19 and TRBJ1-1; D is undetermined. Trimming took 5 bases from V and 0 from J, leaving 10 bases between them. The germline V gene has CDR1 LNHDA and CDR2 SQIVND (reference sequence). The CDR3 extends over 14 amino acids.

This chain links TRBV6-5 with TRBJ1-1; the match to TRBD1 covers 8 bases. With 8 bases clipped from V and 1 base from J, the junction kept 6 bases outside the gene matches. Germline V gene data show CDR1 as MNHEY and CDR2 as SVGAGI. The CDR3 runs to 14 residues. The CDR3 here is CASRLTGANTEAFF. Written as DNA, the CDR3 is TGTGCCAGCCGACTGACAGGGGCGAACACTGAAGCTTTCTTT.

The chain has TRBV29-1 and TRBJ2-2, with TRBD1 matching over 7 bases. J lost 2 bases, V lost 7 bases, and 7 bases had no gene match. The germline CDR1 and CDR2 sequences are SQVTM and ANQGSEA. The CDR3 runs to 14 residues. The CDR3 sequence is CSAPGQLNTGELFF. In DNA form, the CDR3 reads TGCAGCGCCCCGGGACAGCTAAACACCGGGGAGCTGTTTTTT.

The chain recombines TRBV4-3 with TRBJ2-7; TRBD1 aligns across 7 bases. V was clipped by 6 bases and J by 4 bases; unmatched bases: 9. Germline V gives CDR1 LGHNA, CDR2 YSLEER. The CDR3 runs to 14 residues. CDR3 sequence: CASSQQGGGYEQYF. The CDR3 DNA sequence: TGCGCCAGCAGTCAACAAGGGGGCGGATACGAGCAGTACTTC.

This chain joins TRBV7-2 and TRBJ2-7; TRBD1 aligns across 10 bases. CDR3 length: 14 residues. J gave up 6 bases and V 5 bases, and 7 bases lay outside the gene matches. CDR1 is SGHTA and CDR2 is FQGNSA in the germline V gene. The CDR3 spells CASSQDRGWGEQYF. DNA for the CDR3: TGTGCCAGCAGCCAGGACAGGGGGTGGGGCGAGCAGTACTTC.

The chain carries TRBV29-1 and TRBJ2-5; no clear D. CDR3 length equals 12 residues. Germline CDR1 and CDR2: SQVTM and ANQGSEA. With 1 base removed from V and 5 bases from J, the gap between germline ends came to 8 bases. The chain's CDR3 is CSVEASRETQYF. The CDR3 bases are TGCAGCGTTGAAGCAAGTCGGGAGACCCAGTACTTC.

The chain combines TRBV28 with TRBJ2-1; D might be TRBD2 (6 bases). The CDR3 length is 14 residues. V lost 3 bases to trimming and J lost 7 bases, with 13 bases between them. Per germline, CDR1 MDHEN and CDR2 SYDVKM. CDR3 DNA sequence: TGTGCCAGCAGTTTTTCGATTAGCGGTAATGAGCAGTTCTTC. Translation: CASSFSISGNEQFF.

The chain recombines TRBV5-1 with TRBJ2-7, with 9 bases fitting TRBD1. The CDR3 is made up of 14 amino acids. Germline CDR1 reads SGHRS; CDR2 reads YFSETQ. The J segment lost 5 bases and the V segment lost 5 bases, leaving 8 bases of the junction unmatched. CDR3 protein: CASRPGTGINEQYF. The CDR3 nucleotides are TGCGCCAGCAGACCTGGGACAGGGATCAACGAGCAGTACTTC.

In nucleotides, the CDR3 is TGTGCCAGCAGTTCCGGGTTTGGGTTTGAAGCTTTCTTT. It is translated as CASSSGFGFEAFF. The chain employs TRBV12-3 or TRBV12-4 and TRBJ1-1, with D uncertain. Trimming shortened V by 4 bases and J by 7 bases, and 13 bases separated the two germline ends. CDR3 length equals 13 residues.

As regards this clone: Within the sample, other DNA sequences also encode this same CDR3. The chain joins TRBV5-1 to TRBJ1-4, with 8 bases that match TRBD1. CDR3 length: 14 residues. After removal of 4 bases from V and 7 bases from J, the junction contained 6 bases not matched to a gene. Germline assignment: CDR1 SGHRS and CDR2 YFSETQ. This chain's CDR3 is CASSIGQGGEKLFF. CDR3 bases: TGCGCCAGCAGCATAGGACAGGGCGGTGAAAAACTGTTTTTT.

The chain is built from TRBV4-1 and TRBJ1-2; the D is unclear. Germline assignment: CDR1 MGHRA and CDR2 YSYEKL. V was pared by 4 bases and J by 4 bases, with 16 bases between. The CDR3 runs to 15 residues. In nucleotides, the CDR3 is TGCGCCAGCAGCCCCTTAGGTATAGCCCCCTATGGCTACACCTTC. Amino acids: CASSPLGIAPYGYTF.

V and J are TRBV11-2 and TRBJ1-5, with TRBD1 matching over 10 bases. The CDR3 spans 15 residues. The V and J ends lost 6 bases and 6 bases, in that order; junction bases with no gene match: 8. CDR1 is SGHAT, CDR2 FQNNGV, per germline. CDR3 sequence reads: CASSRGTGDFQPQHF. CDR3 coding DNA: TGTGCCAGCAGTCGAGGGACAGGGGACTTTCAGCCCCAGCATTTT.